The rows below give T cell receptor beta chains drawn from one sample of a study of response to subunit inactivated influenza vaccine. TCRdb analysed the RT-PCR reads with MiXCR anew, one entry per CDR3 protein. The repertoire holds around 580,000 distinct CDR3 sequences, with about an eighth as singletons. The specimen was PBMCs from blood, collected on the day of vaccination. These receptors all come from a man between 50 and 59 years old who received an inactivated influenza vaccine. Each CDR3 is given with its conserved first and last residue. Fields, in order: V gene, J gene, clone size, D gene, CDR3 DNA, CDR3 protein. A D gene is named only where the DNA matches it firmly. Some rows mark clone size as missing; the rest say once, few, many or name a class of expanded clone.

>TRBV18|TRBJ2-7|.|TRBD1
TGTGCCAGCTCACCGGACAGGGAGGAGCAGTACTTC
CASSPDREEQYF
>TRBV29-1|TRBJ2-6|few|.
TGCAGCGTTGAAGAAAATGCTGGGGCCAACGTCCTGACTTTC
CSVEENAGANVLTF
>TRBV4-2|TRBJ2-2|few|.
TGTGCCAGCAACAAGGGCGGGGAGCTGTTTTTT
CASNKGGELFF
>TRBV28|TRBJ2-5|.|TRBD2
TGTGCCAGCAGTTTCCCAGACCCCGAAGCGGGGAGGGTGGATGAGACCCAGTACTTC
CASSFPDPEAGRVDETQYF
>TRBV2|TRBJ2-3|few|.
TGTGCCAGCAGCGTCGCCCCGACAGGTGGCCCAGATACGCAGTATTTT
CASSVAPTGGPDTQYF
>TRBV28|TRBJ1-5|many|.
TGTGCCAGCAGTTTTGGATGGCAGCCCCAGCATTTT
CASSFGWQPQHF
>TRBV27|TRBJ1-1|few|.
TGTGCCAGCAGTTTATTAGGGCAGTTAAACACTGAAGCTTTCTTT
CASSLLGQLNTEAFF
>TRBV5-1|TRBJ2-4|.|.
TGCGCCAGCAGCTTGGGCCGGGTTCCCAAAAACATTCAGTACTTC
CASSLGRVPKNIQYF
>TRBV27|TRBJ2-3|.|.
TGTGCCAGCAGTACGGGACTGGCCCCTTATACGCAGTATTTT
CASSTGLAPYTQYF
>TRBV7-2|TRBJ2-5|.|.
TGTGCCAGCAGCTTAGGAAGGGTTTTCTTGCAAGAGACCCAGTACTTC
CASSLGRVFLQETQYF